The entry that follows covers one T cell receptor (beta chain) sequence. No antigen is known for it. This sample was taken from a study of T cell responses to AZD1222 COVID-19 vaccine. Trimming took off 2 bases at V and 2 bases at J, with 6 bases between the two ends. The CDR3 runs 13 residues. From germline, CDR1 is MNHEY and CDR2 SVGAGI. TCRdb keeps only in-frame clones here, not all; method: immunoSEQ multiplex PCR. Found here are 99,000 or so clones, over 75% of them singletons; the top ten hold 7% to 10%. Notes on the study in general: Repertoire collection took place solely once the T cell response had peaked.

This receptor was obtained from an adult in good health. Sequences were derived from peripheral blood, sampled on day 0 of AZD1222 vaccination. The chain employs TRBV6-5 and TRBJ1-2; D remains unclear. CDR3 coding DNA: TGTGCCAGCAGTTACAATCGGAACTATGGCTACACCTTC. This codes for CASSYNRNYGYTF.